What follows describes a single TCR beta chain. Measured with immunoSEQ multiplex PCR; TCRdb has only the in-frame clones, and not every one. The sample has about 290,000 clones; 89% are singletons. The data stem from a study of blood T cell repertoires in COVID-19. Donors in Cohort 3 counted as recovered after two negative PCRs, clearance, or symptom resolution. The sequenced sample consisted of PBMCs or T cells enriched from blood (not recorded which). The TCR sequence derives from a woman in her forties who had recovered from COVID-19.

The CDR3 sequence is CASSLALAARTDTQYF. The CDR3 DNA is TGTGCCAGCAGCTTGGCCCTAGCGGCCCGCACAGATACGCAGTATTTT. This chain links TRBV5-5 with TRBJ2-3, with 7 bases fitting TRBD2. Per germline, CDR1 SGHKS and CDR2 YYEKEE (reference sequence). The CDR3 spans 16 residues. V dropped 0 bases and J dropped 1; count of bases not matched to a gene: 5.